These 12 T cell receptor beta chains share one sample of origin, sequenced in a study of human T cells and chemical hapten exposure. Time point denoted: patch test 1, 2 weeks after DPC sensitization. Treatment here: therapeutic diphenylcyclopropenone sensitization with weekly scalp DPC. TCRdb itself ran the RACE reads through MiXCR, one entry per CDR3 protein. The data show around 71,000 distinct CDR3 sequences, around 9.8% seen once. Material: whole blood, obtained in connection with sensitization to the hapten diphenylcyclopropenone (DPC). The receptors were sampled from a woman between 40 and 55 years old with alopecia areata. Some clones in this sample may be carry-over from other donors' samples.

This clonotype was seen repeatedly, ten times or more. The chain couples TRBV4-1 to TRBJ2-1, with D perhaps matching TRBD2 (5 bases). Trimming took off 0 bases at V and 10 bases at J, with 10 bases between the two ends. Germline CDR1 and CDR2: MGHRA and YSYEKL. This CDR3 comprises 13 residues. CDR3 in DNA: TGCGCCAGCAGCCAAGAAAGAGGGTACGAGCAGTTCTTC. Amino acids: CASSQERGYEQFF.

The J gene is TRBJ2-2, the V gene TRBV11-2; 12 positions agree with TRBD2. CDR1 is SGHAT, CDR2 FQNNGV, per germline. The CDR3 has 17 residues. The V and J ends lost 5 bases and 1 base, in that order; junction bases with no gene match: 5. The CDR3 DNA reads TGTGCCAGCAGCCAGACTAGCGGGGGTTTGAACACCGGGGAGCTGTTTTTT. Amino acids: CASSQTSGGLNTGELFF.

In this sample, this clonotype turned up many times. The chain carries TRBV2 and TRBJ1-1; the D is unclear. The ends were cut back, 11 bases at V and 4 bases at J, with 14 bases in the middle. The germline gives CDR1 SNHLY, CDR2 FYNNEI. The CDR3 sequence is 12 residues long. The CDR3 sequence: CALRGESTEAFF. Written as DNA, the CDR3 is TGTGCCCTCAGAGGAGAGTCCACTGAAGCTTTCTTT.

J is TRBJ2-7 and V is TRBV15; D gene unclear. V dropped 5 bases and J dropped 2 bases, with 10 bases sitting between them. The CDR3 runs to 13 residues. Germline CDR1 and CDR2: LNHNV and YYDKDF (reference sequence). The CDR3 sequence: CATSPQATYEQYF. The CDR3 nucleotides are TGTGCCACCAGCCCGCAGGCAACCTACGAGCAGTACTTC.

In its sample, this clonotype was seen many times. The CDR3, as DNA: TGTGCCAGCCCCAATGAGCAGTTCTTC. Its protein is CASPNEQFF. The chain is built from TRBV7-9 and TRBJ2-1; the D is unclear. CDR3 length: 9 amino acids. CDR1 and CDR2 (germline): SEHNR, FQNEAQ (reference sequence). The V gene lost 8 bases and the J gene lost 6 bases, with 2 bases spanning the gap.

This clonotype was found many times. The chain carries TRBV11-2 and TRBJ2-1, with D possibly TRBD2 on 6 matching bases. Between the trimmed V and J ends, which lost 5 bases and 9 bases, there was a span of 17 bases. The germline gives CDR1 SGHAT, CDR2 FQNNGV. The CDR3 consists of 14 residues. CDR3 loop: CASSPRRGFFEQFF. The CDR3 DNA follows: TGTGCCAGCAGCCCCCGGAGGGGCTTTTTTGAGCAGTTCTTC.

The chain recombines TRBV12-3 or TRBV12-4 with TRBJ1-5; no clear D. The CDR3 extends over 15 amino acids. Trimming left V 3 bases short and J 1 base short, with 10 bases between. CDR3 loop: CASSLARVSNQPQHF. DNA for the CDR3: TGTGCCAGCAGTTTGGCTAGGGTGAGCAATCAGCCCCAGCATTTT.

The sample holds many counts of this clonotype. The V call is TRBV12-3 or TRBV12-4, the J call TRBJ1-5; D possibly corresponds to TRBD1 (5 bases). The V end lost 4 bases, the J end lost 6 bases, and 10 bases lay between the germline ends. This CDR3 comprises 13 residues. As DNA, the CDR3 is TGTGCCAGCAGTTCCCAGGGCATTCAGCCCCAGCATTTT. It is translated as CASSSQGIQPQHF.

The rearrangement joins TRBV9 to TRBJ2-5; D gene unclear. CDR1 SGDLS and CDR2 YYNGEE come from the germline V gene. The CDR3 spans 14 residues. V shed 1 base and J shed 0 bases, with 7 bases lying between them. CDR3 DNA: TGTGCCAGCAGCGTATCAGTATACCAAGAGACCCAGTACTTC. Translation: CASSVSVYQETQYF.

This clonotype turned up a few times. Likely a read error: the CDR3 ends without its conserved phenylalanine or tryptophan. V is TRBV12-3 or TRBV12-4 and J is TRBJ2-2; D is undetermined. Trimming pared 10 bases from V and 3 bases from J, leaving 6 bases between. The CDR3 contains 11 residues. The CDR3 loop reads CATSHTGELFL. The CDR3 region has the DNA TGTGCCACCTCCCACACCGGGGAGCTGTTTCTT.

J is TRBJ2-4 and V is TRBV29-1, with D hard to call. Trimming removed 0 bases from V and 3 bases from J, with 6 bases in between. Germline V gene sequence: CDR1 SQVTM, CDR2 ANQGSEA. This CDR3 region has 13 residues. This CDR3 is CSVEEASKNIQYF. The CDR3 DNA reads TGCAGCGTTGAAGAGGCAAGCAAAAACATTCAGTACTTC. Looking up the rest from reference TRBV29-1 and TRBJ2-4 gives the full variable domain: SAVISQKPSRDICQRGTSLTIQCQVDSQVTMMFWYRQQPGQSLTLIATANQGSEATYESGFVIDKFPISRPNLTFSTLTVSNMSPEDSSIYLCSVEEASKNIQYFGAGTRLSVL.

In its sample, this clonotype was seen many times. The chain combines TRBV7-2 with TRBJ2-1, with TRBD2 identical over 8 bases. CDR3 length: 15 residues. Germline V CDR1 and CDR2: SGHTA, FQGNSA. The V and J ends lost 5 bases and 2 bases, in that order; junction bases with no gene match: 5. CDR3 residues: CASSPPGLAYNEQFF. In DNA form, the CDR3 reads TGTGCCAGCAGCCCACCGGGACTAGCCTACAATGAGCAGTTCTTC.